This T cell receptor beta chain was found in a study of T cell responses to AZD1222 COVID-19 vaccine. Comments on this clone: Its cognate antigen is unknown.

Here immunoSEQ multiplex PCR was the method, and the copy in TCRdb shows in-frame clones only, minus some. The data hold about 120,000 clones, with 75% to 95% observed a single time. Points from the study as a whole: Recipients of AZD1222 seropositive at baseline numbered only five or six. The peak T cell response came first, and repertoires were sampled only after it.

The J segment lost 5 bases and the V segment lost 3 bases, leaving 7 bases of the junction unmatched. In germline, CDR1 is MDHEN, CDR2 SYDVKM. The CDR3 length is 15 residues. The chain joins TRBV28 to TRBJ2-1; 7 bases line up with TRBD2. This specimen consisted of peripheral blood, obtained 28 days after the second dose of the MenACWY control vaccine. The receptor was derived from an adult who received the MenACWY meningococcal vaccine as a control. The CDR3 DNA is TGTGCCAGCAGTTTGGCGGGAGTGGGGGACAATGAGCAGTTCTTC. Protein sequence: CASSLAGVGDNEQFF. Drawing the rest from reference TRBV28 and TRBJ2-1, the complete variable domain is DVKVTQSSRYLVKRTGEKVFLECVQDMDHENMFWYRQDPGLGLRLIYFSYDVKMKEKGDIPEGYSVSREKKERFSLILESASTNQTSMYLCASSLAGVGDNEQFFGPGTRLTVL.